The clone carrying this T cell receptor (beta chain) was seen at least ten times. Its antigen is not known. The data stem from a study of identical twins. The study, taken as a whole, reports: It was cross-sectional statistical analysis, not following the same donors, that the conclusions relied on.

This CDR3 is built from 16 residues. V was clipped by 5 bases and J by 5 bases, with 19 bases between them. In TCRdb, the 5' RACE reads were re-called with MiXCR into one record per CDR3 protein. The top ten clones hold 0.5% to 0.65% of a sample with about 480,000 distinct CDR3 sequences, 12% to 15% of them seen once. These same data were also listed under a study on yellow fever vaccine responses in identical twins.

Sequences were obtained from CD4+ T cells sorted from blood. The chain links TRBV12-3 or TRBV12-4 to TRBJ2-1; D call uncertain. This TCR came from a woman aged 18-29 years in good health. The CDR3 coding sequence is TGTGCCAGCAGTCTCTCTAGGACCGAACGAAACAATGAGCAGTTCTTC. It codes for CASSLSRTERNNEQFF.